The 3 T cell receptor beta chains given below trace back to one sample, sequenced in a study of a mutant IDH1 vaccine in newly diagnosed glioma. Documented time point: week 47, end of study. The study gave 300 ug of mutant IDH1 20-mer peptide per vaccine dose, with topical imiquimod. For these TCRs, the target antigens are not known. The repertoire was sequenced with immunoSEQ multiplex PCR; TCRdb's copy has only in-frame clones and lacks some. The sample carries tens of thousands of clones, approximately 75% recorded once. Sequenced material: PBMCs, taken from a glioma patient whose treatment included an IDH1 peptide vaccine. All receptors come from a man in his fifties with glioma.

The chain joins TRBV19 to TRBJ1-5, with no clear D. Trimming left V 3 bases short and J 1 base short, with 13 bases between. CDR1 is LNHDA, CDR2 SQIVND, per germline (reference sequence). The CDR3 sequence is 16 residues long. Written as DNA, the CDR3 is TGTGCCAGTAGTATGCGGGGAGGCGGAAGCAATCAGCCCCAGCATTTT. Its protein product is CASSMRGGGSNQPQHF.

The V call is TRBV5-1, the J call TRBJ1-2; 9 bases line up with TRBD1. CDR1 and CDR2 from the germline V gene are SGHRS and YFSETQ. This CDR3 is built from 15 residues. Trimming removed 0 bases from V and 8 bases from J; junction bases left unmatched: 8. The CDR3 reads CASSLEATGGWGYTF. DNA of the CDR3: TGCGCCAGCAGCTTGGAGGCAACAGGGGGCTGGGGCTACACCTTC. The full variable domain, rest sourced from reference TRBV5-1 and TRBJ1-2, is KAGVTQTPRYLIKTRGQQVTLSCSPISGHRSVSWYQQTPGQGLQFLFEYFSETQRNKGNFPGRFSGRQFSNSRSEMNVSTLELGDSALYLCASSLEATGGWGYTFGSGTRLTVV.

The chain links TRBV27 to TRBJ1-5, with 9 bases that match TRBD1. Germline CDR1 reads MNHEY; CDR2 reads SMNVEV (reference sequence). V lost 4 bases, J lost 3 bases, and 10 bases stayed unmatched. The CDR3 is 17 amino acids. CDR3 residues: CASSSSTGTGFNQPQHF. The CDR3 DNA reads as TGTGCCAGCAGTTCCTCTACCGGGACAGGGTTCAATCAGCCCCAGCATTTT.